This T cell receptor (beta chain) came from a study of blood T cell repertoires in COVID-19. Germline V gives CDR1 MNHEY, CDR2 SMNVEV (reference sequence). The CDR3 runs to 14 residues. V dropped 2 bases and J dropped 6; count of bases not matched to a gene: 5. The table came from immunoSEQ multiplex PCR; TCRdb's copy has only in-frame clones and leaves some out. Of a few hundred thousand clones in the sample, 80% to 90% were seen once. Symptom resolution, clearance, or two negative PCRs marked the recovered donors of Cohort 3. J is TRBJ1-2 and V is TRBV27; 8 nucleotides match TRBD1. Sequencing used PBMCs or T cells enriched from blood (not recorded which). The source of this sequence is a woman aged 30 to 39 who had recovered from COVID-19. CDR3 amino acids: CASSLQGAGNGYTF. The CDR3 bases are TGTGCCAGCAGTTTACAGGGGGCAGGGAATGGCTACACCTTC.